Following are 5 T cell receptor beta chains from one sample sequenced in a study of blood T cell repertoires in COVID-19. Produced via immunoSEQ multiplex PCR; TCRdb's table is partial and in-frame only. The sample includes 150,000 to 180,000 clones, around 82% of them seen just once. The specimen was peripheral blood. All receptors derive from a man between 60 and 75 years old with COVID-19, enrolled during active disease.

The genes are TRBV30 and TRBJ2-7; 7 bases agree with TRBD1. The CDR3 runs to 14 residues. The V segment lost 2 bases and the J segment 2 bases; nucleotides outside the gene matches: 6. Germline-derived CDR1 and CDR2 are GTSNPN and SVGIG (reference sequence). The CDR3 spells CAWSRQGPPYEQYF. In nucleotides, the CDR3 is TGTGCCTGGAGTAGACAGGGTCCTCCCTACGAGCAGTACTTC.

V usage is TRBV11-2 and J usage is TRBJ1-2, with 9 bases that match TRBD1. After removal of 5 bases from V and 2 bases from J, the junction contained 3 bases not matched to a gene. The CDR3 length is 14 residues. Germline assignment: CDR1 SGHAT and CDR2 FQNNGV. The CDR3 DNA reads as TGTGCCAGCAGCCCCGGGACAGGGAACTATGGCTACACCTTC. Translating gives CASSPGTGNYGYTF.

This chain uses TRBV5-1 with TRBJ1-2; 10 nucleotides agree with TRBD1. This CDR3 has 14 amino acids. V lost 0 bases, J lost 5 bases, and 1 base stayed unmatched. Germline V gives CDR1 SGHRS, CDR2 YFSETQ. CDR3 amino acids: CASSLGGQGYGYTF. CDR3 nucleotides: TGCGCCAGCAGCTTGGGGGGACAGGGGTATGGCTACACCTTC.

The chain links TRBV11-1 to TRBJ1-3; D gene unclear. The length of the CDR3 is 13 residues. Between the trimmed V and J ends, which lost 5 bases and 5 bases, there was a span of 10 bases. CDR1 and CDR2 (germline): SGHAT, FQDESV (reference sequence). CDR3 sequence: CASSPSGRNTIYF. The DNA for the CDR3 is TGTGCCAGCAGCCCCAGCGGCCGAAACACCATATATTTT.

This chain uses TRBV10-3 with TRBJ1-2; D not certain. Germline V CDR1 and CDR2: ENHRY, SYGVKD. The germline V and J ends were trimmed by 3 bases and 4 bases, with 9 bases remaining between them. This CDR3 region has 13 residues. Written as DNA, the CDR3 is TGTGCCATCAGTGATAGAGCAGGCTATGGCTACACCTTC. Its translation is CAISDRAGYGYTF.